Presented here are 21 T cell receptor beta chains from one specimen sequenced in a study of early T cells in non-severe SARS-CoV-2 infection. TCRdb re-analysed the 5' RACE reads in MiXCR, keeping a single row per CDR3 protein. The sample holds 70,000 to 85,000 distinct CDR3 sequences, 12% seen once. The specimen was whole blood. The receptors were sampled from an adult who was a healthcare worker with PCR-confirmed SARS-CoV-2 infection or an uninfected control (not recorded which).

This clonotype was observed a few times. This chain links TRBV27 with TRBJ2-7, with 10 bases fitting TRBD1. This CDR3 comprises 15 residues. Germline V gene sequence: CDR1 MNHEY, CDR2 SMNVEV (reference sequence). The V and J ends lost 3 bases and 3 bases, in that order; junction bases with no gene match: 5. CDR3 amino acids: CASSFSGDRGYEQYF. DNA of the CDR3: TGTGCCAGCAGTTTCAGTGGGGACAGGGGCTACGAGCAGTACTTC.

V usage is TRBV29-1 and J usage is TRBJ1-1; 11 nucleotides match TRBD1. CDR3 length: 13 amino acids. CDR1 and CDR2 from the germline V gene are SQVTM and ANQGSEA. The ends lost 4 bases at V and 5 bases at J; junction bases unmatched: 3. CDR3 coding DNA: TGCAGCGTTGCCGGACAGGGGGCGACTGAAGCTTTCTTT. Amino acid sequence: CSVAGQGATEAFF.

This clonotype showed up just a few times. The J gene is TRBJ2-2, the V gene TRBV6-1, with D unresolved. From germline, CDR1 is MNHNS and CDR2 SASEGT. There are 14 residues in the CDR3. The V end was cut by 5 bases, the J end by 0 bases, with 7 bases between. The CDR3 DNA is TGTGCCAGCAGTTCCTCACCGAACACCGGGGAGCTGTTTTTT. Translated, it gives CASSSSPNTGELFF.

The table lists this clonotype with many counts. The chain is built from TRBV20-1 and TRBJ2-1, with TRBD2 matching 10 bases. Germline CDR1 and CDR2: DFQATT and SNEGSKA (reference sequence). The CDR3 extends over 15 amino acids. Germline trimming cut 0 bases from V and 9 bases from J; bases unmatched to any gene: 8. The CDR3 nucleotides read TGCAGTGCTAGAGATTGGCTAGCGGGAGAGTTTGAGCAGTTCTTC. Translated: CSARDWLAGEFEQFF.

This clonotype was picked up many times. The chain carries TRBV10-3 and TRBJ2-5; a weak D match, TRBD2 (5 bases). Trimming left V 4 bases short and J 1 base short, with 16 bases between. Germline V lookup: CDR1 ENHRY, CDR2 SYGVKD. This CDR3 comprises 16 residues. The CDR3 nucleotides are TGTGCCATCAGTGCGCTGGAGGCCAATGGCCAAGAGACCCAGTACTTC. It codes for CAISALEANGQETQYF.

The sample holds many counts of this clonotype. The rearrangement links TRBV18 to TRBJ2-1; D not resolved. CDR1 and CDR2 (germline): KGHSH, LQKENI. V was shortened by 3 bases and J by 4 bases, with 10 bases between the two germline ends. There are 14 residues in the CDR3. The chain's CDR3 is CASSPSTVYNEQFF. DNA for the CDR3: TGTGCCAGCTCACCTAGTACGGTATACAATGAGCAGTTCTTC.

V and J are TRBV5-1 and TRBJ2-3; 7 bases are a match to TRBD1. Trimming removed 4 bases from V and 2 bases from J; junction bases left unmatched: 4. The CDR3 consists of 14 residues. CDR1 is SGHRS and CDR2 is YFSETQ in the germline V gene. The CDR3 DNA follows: TGCGCCAGCAGCGTCGGGACAGACACAGATACGCAGTATTTT. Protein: CASSVGTDTDTQYF.

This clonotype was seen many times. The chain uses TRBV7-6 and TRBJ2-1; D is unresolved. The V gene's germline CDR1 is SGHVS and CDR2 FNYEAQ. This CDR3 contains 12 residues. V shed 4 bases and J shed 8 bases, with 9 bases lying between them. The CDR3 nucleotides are TGTGCCAGCAGCTCGACCGAATATGAGCAGTTCTTC. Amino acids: CASSSTEYEQFF.

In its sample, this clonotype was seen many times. The CDR3 is CASSLDGRAYGNEQFF. DNA of the CDR3: TGTGCCAGCAGCTTAGACGGGAGGGCCTACGGGAATGAGCAGTTCTTC. This rearrangement joins TRBV11-2 to TRBJ2-1; 8 positions agree with TRBD2. There are 16 residues in the CDR3. The junction had 8 bases not matched to a gene; V was cut back by 0 bases and J by 7 bases. From germline, CDR1 is SGHAT and CDR2 FQNNGV.

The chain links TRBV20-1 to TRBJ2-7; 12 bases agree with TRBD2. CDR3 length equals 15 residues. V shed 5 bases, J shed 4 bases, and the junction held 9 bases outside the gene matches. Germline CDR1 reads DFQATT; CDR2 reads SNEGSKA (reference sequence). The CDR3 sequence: CSASGLAGVKYEQYF. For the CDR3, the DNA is TGCAGTGCTTCGGGACTAGCGGGTGTAAAGTACGAGCAGTACTTC.

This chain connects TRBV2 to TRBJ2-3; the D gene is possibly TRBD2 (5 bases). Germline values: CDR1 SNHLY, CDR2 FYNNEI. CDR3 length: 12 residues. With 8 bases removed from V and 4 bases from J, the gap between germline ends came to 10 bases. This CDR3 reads CASGLASDTQYF. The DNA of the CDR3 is TGTGCCAGCGGACTTGCCTCAGATACGCAGTATTTT. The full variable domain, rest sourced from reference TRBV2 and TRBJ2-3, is EPEVTQTPSHQVTQMGQEVILRCVPISNHLYFYWYRQILGQKVEFLVSFYNNEISEKSEIFDDQFSVERPDGSNFTLKIRSTKLEDSAMYFCASGLASDTQYFGPGTRLTVL.

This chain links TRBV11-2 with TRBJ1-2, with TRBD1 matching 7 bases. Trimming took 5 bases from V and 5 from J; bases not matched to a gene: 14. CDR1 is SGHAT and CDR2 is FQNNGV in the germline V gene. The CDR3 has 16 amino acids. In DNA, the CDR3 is TGTGCCAGCAGCCCAGGGGGTCCCCGGGCTCTATATGGCTACACCTTC. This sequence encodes CASSPGGPRALYGYTF.

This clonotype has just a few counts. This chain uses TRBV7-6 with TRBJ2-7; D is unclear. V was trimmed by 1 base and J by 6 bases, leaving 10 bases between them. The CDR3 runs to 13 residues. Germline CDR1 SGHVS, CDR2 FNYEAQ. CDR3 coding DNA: TGTGCCAGCAGCTTAGTAACGGTCGGCGAGCAGTACTTC. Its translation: CASSLVTVGEQYF.

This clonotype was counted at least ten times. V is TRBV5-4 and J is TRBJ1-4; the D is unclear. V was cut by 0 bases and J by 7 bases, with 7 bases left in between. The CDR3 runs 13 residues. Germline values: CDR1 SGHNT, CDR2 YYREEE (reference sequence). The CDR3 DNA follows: TGTGCCAGCAGCTTGGATACGGCTGAAAAACTGTTTTTT. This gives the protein CASSLDTAEKLFF.

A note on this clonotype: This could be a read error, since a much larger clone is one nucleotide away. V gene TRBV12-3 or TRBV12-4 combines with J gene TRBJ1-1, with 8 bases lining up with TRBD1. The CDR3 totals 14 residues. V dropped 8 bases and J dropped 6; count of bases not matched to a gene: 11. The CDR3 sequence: CASCGQGTFPEAFF. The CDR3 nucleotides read TGTGCCAGCTGTGGACAGGGAACTTTCCCTGAAGCTTTCTTT.

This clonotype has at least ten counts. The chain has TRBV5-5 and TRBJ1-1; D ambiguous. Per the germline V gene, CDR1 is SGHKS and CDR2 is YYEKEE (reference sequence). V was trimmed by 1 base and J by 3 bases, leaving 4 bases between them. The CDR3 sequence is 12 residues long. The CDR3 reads CASSLWDTEAFF. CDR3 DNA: TGTGCCAGCAGCTTGTGGGACACTGAAGCTTTCTTT. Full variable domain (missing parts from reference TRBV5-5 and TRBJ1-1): DAGVTQSPTHLIKTRGQQVTLRCSPISGHKSVSWYQQVLGQGPQFIFQYYEKEERGRGNFPDRFSARQFPNYSSELNVNALLLGDSALYLCASSLWDTEAFFGQGTRLTVV.

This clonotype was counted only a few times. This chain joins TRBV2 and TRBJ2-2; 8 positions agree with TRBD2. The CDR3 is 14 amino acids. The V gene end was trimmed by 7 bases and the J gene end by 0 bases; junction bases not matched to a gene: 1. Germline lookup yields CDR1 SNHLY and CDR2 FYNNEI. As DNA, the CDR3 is TGTGCCAGCAAAGCGGGAGCGAACACCGGGGAGCTGTTTTTT. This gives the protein CASKAGANTGELFF.

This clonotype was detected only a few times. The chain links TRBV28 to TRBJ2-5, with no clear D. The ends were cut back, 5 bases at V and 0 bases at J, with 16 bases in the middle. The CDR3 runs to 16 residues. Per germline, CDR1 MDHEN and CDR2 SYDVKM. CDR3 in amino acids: CASSPPPQMYQETQYF. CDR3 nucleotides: TGTGCCAGCAGTCCTCCCCCTCAGATGTACCAAGAGACCCAGTACTTC.

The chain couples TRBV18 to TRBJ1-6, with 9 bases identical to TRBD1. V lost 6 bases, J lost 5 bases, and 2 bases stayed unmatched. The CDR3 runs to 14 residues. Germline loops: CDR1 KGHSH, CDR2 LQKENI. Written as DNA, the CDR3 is TGTGCCAGCTCTCGACAGGGGGATAATTCACCCCTCCACTTT. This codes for CASSRQGDNSPLHF.

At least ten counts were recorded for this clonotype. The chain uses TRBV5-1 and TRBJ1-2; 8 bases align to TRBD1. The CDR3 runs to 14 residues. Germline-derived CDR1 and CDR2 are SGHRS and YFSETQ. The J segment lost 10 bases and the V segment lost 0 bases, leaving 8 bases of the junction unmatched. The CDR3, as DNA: TGCGCCAGCAGCTTGGCCGGACAGGGTTCGAACTACACCTTC. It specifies CASSLAGQGSNYTF.

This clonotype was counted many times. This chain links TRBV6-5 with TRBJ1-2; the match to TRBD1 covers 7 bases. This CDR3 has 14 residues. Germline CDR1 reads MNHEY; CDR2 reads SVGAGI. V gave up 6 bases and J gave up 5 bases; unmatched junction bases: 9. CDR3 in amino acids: CASSKGARGYGYTF. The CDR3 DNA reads TGTGCCAGCAGCAAGGGGGCACGAGGATATGGCTACACCTTC.